What follows are 8 T cell receptor beta chains derived from one specimen sequenced in a study of T cell responses to AZD1222 COVID-19 vaccine. Some clones are missing from TCRdb's copy, which holds only in-frame ones; the method was immunoSEQ multiplex PCR. The profile shows over 130,000 clones, around 89% of them singletons. Sequencing used peripheral blood, obtained on day 0 of AZD1222 vaccination. The receptors derive from an adult in good health.

The chain couples TRBV27 to TRBJ2-3, with a weak D call TRBD1 (6 bases). Germline V gives CDR1 MNHEY, CDR2 SMNVEV (reference sequence). V lost 6 bases, J lost 3 bases, and 19 bases lay in between. This CDR3 is 16 amino acids long. The CDR3 sequence is CASSPRGQGTTDTQYF. Here the CDR3 DNA reads TGTGCCAGCAGCCCGAGGGGCCAGGGGACGACAGATACGCAGTATTTT.

V usage is TRBV11-1 and J usage is TRBJ2-3, with 9 bases fitting TRBD2. Germline V gene sequence: CDR1 SGHAT, CDR2 FQDESV (reference sequence). CDR3 length: 15 amino acids. J lost 4 bases, V lost 2 bases, and 4 bases had no gene match. CDR3 in amino acids: CASSLLGGGADTQYF. In DNA, the CDR3 is TGTGCCAGCAGCTTATTGGGCGGGGGGGCAGATACGCAGTATTTT.

The rearrangement links TRBV11-2 to TRBJ1-1; 7 bases agree with TRBD1. The CDR3 runs 16 residues. The germline gives CDR1 SGHAT, CDR2 FQNNGV. J lost 4 bases, V lost 5 bases, and 13 bases had no gene match. The CDR3 loop is CASSPSVFRGSTEAFF. In DNA form, the CDR3 reads TGTGCCAGCAGCCCCTCAGTATTCAGGGGGAGCACTGAAGCTTTCTTT. Complete variable domain (other parts from reference TRBV11-2 and TRBJ1-1): EAGVAQSPRYKIIEKRQSVAFWCNPISGHATLYWYQQILGQGPKLLIQFQNNGVVDDSQLPKDRFSAERLKGVDSTLKIQPAKLEDSAVYLCASSPSVFRGSTEAFFGQGTRLTVV.

The chain links TRBV25-1 to TRBJ1-1, with 7 nucleotides matching TRBD1. V shed 4 bases and J 3 bases; nucleotides not matched to a gene: 8. Looked up from germline, CDR1 is MGHDK and CDR2 is SYGVNS. CDR3 length equals 15 residues. CDR3 protein: CASSGLRDRDTEAFF. The CDR3 DNA sequence: TGTGCCAGCAGTGGTCTCCGGGACAGAGACACTGAAGCTTTCTTT.

This sequence joins TRBV19 and TRBJ2-2; possibly TRBD1 or TRBD2 for D (5 bases each). Looked up from germline, CDR1 is LNHDA and CDR2 is SQIVND (reference sequence). The CDR3 contains 15 residues. V was trimmed by 3 bases and J by 4 bases, leaving 12 bases between them. The CDR3: CASSIWDVGTGELFF. CDR3 sequence (DNA): TGTGCCAGTAGTATTTGGGACGTAGGCACCGGGGAGCTGTTTTTT.

The chain carries TRBV29-1 and TRBJ1-2; TRBD1 matches at 9 bases. The CDR3 has 13 residues. V dropped 7 bases and J dropped 8; count of bases not matched to a gene: 11. Germline V gene sequence: CDR1 SQVTM, CDR2 ANQGSEA. The CDR3 DNA follows: TGCAGCGCCCGTCTGGACAGGGGATCGGGCTACACCTTC. It specifies CSARLDRGSGYTF.

This chain uses TRBV5-1 with TRBJ1-1; D ambiguous. The CDR3 is 16 amino acids. V gave up 2 bases and J gave up 6 bases, with 20 bases separating them. Germline CDR1 is SGHRS and CDR2 is YFSETQ. The CDR3 protein is CASSFGRAGQGAEAFF. The CDR3, as DNA: TGCGCCAGCAGCTTTGGTAGAGCAGGCCAAGGCGCTGAAGCTTTCTTT.

This clone was seen just once. This rearrangement joins TRBV30 to TRBJ1-5, with 9 bases aligning to TRBD1. V gave up 3 bases and J gave up 3 bases; unmatched junction bases: 12. The germline V gene encodes CDR1 GTSNPN and CDR2 SVGIG (reference sequence). The CDR3 loop spans 17 amino acids. CDR3: CAWSLLARTGDNQPQHF. CDR3 DNA sequence: TGTGCCTGGAGCCTCCTTGCCCGGACAGGGGACAATCAGCCCCAGCATTTT.